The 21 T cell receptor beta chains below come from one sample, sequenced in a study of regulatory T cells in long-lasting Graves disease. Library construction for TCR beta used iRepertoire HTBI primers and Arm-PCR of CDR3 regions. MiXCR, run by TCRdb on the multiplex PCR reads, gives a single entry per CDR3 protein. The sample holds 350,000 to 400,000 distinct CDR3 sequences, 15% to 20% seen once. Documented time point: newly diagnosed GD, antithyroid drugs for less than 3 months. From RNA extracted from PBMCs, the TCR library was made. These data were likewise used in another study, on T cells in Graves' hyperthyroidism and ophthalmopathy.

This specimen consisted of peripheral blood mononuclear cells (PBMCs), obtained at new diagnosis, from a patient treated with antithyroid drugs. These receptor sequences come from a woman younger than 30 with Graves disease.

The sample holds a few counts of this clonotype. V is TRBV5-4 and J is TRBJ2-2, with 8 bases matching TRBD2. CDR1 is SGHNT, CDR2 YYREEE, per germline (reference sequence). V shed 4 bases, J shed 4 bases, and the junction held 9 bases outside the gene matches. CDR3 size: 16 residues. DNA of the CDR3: TGTGCCAGCAGCCGTCGGGAGGGATTAAGCACCGGGGAGCTGTTTTTT. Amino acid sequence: CASSRREGLSTGELFF. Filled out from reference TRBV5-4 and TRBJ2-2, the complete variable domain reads ETGVTQSPTHLIKTRGQQVTLRCSSQSGHNTVSWYQQALGQGPQFIFQYYREEENGRGNFPPRFSGLQFPNYSSELNVNALELDDSALYLCASSRREGLSTGELFFGEGSRLTVL.

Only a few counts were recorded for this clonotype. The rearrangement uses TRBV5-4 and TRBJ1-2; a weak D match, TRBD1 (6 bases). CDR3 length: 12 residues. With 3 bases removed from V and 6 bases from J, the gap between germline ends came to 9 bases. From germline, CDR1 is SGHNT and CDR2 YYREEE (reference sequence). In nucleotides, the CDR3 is TGTGCCAGCAGCTCCAGGACAGATGGCTACACCTTC. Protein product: CASSSRTDGYTF.

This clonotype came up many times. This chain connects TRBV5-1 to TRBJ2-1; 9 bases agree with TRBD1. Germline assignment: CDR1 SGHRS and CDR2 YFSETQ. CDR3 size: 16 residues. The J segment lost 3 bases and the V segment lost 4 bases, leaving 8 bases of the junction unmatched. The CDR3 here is CASSSRGGQGYNEQFF. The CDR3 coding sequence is TGCGCCAGCAGCAGCCGCGGGGGACAGGGCTACAATGAGCAGTTCTTC. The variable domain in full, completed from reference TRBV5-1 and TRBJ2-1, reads KAGVTQTPRYLIKTRGQQVTLSCSPISGHRSVSWYQQTPGQGLQFLFEYFSETQRNKGNFPGRFSGRQFSNSRSEMNVSTLELGDSALYLCASSSRGGQGYNEQFFGPGTRLTVL.

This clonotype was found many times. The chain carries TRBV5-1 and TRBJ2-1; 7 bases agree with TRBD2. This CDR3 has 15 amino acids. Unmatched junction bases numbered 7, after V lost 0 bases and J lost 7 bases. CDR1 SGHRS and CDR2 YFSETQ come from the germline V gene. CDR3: CASSLGGSLGNEQFF. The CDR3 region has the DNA TGCGCCAGCAGCTTGGGCGGGAGTCTGGGGAATGAGCAGTTCTTC.

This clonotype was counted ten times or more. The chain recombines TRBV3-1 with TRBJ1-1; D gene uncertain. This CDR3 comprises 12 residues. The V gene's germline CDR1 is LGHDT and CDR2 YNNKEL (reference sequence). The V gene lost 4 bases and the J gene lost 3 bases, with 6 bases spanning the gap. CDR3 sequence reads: CASSPGYTEAFF. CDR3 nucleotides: TGTGCCAGCAGCCCCGGCTACACTGAAGCTTTCTTT.

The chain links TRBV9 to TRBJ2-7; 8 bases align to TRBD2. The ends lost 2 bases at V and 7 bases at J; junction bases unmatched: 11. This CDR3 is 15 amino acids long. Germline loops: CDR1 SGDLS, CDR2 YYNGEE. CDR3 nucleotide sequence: TGTGCCAGCAGCGTTAGCGGGGCGGTGCTAGAGGAGCAGTACTTC. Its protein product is CASSVSGAVLEEQYF.

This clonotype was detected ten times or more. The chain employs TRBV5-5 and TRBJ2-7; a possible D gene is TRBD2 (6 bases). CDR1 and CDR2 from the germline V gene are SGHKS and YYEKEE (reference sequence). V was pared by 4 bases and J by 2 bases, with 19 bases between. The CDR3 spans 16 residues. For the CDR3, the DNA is TGTGCCAGCAGCCGGCGCGGGGACCCGAAGACCTACGAGCAGTACTTC. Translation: CASSRRGDPKTYEQYF.

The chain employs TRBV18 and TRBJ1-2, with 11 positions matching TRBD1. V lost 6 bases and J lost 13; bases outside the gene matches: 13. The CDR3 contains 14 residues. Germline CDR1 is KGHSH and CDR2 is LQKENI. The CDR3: CASSLKLGQGASTF. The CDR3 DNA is TGTGCCAGCTCTCTTAAACTCGGACAGGGGGCCTCCACCTTC.

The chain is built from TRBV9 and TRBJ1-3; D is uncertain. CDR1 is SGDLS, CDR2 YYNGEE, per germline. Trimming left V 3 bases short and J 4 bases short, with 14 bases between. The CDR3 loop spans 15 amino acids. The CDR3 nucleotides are TGTGCCAGCAGCGAAGCTCTAGCGTCCGGAAACACCATATATTTT. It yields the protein CASSEALASGNTIYF.

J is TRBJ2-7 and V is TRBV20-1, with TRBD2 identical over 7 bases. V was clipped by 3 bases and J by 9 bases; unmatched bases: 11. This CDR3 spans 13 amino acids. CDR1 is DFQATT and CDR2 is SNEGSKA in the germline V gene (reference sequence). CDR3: CSARAGVAGGQYF. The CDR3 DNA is TGCAGTGCTAGGGCGGGAGTCGCAGGAGGGCAGTACTTC.

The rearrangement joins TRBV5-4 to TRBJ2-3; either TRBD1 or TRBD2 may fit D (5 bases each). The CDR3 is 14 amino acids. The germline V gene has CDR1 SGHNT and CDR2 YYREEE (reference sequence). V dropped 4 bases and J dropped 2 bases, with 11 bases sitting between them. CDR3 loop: CASSTGTTTDTQYF. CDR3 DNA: TGTGCCAGCAGCACCGGGACCACCACAGATACGCAGTATTTT. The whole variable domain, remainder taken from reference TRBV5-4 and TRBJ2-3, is ETGVTQSPTHLIKTRGQQVTLRCSSQSGHNTVSWYQQALGQGPQFIFQYYREEENGRGNFPPRFSGLQFPNYSSELNVNALELDDSALYLCASSTGTTTDTQYFGPGTRLTVL.

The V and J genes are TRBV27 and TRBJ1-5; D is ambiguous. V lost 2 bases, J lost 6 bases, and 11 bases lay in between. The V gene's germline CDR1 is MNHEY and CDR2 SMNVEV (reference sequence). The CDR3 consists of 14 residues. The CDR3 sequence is CASSLRKSGQPQHF. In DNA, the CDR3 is TGTGCCAGCAGTTTAAGGAAATCTGGTCAGCCCCAGCATTTT.

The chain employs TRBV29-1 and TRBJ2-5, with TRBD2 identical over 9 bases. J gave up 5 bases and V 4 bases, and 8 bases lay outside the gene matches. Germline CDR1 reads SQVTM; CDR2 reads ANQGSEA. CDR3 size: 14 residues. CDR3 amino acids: CSVAAGGGGETQYF. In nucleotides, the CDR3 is TGCAGCGTTGCAGCGGGGGGAGGGGGGGAGACCCAGTACTTC.

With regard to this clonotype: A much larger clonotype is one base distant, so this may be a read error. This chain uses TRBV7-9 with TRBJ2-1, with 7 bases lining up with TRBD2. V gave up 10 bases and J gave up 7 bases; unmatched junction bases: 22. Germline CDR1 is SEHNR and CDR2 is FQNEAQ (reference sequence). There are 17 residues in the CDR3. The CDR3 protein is CATNRVGAGEIRNEQFF. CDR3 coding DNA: TGTGCCACCAACAGAGTAGGTGCGGGAGAAATAAGGAATGAGCAGTTCTTC.

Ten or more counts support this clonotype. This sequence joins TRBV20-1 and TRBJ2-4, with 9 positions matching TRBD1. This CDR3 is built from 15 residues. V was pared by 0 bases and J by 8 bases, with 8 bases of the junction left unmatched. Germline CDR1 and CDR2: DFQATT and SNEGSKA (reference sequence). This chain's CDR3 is CSARDRDRAMDIQYF. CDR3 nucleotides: TGCAGTGCTAGAGATAGGGACAGGGCCATGGACATTCAGTACTTC.

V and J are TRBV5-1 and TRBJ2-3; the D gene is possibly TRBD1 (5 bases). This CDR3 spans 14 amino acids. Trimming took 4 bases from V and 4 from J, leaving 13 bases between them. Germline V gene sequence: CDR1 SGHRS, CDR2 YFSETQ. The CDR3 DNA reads TGCGCCAGCAGCAACCGACAGCAAGCAGATACGCAGTATTTT. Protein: CASSNRQQADTQYF. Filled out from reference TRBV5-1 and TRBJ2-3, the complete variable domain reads KAGVTQTPRYLIKTRGQQVTLSCSPISGHRSVSWYQQTPGQGLQFLFEYFSETQRNKGNFPGRFSGRQFSNSRSEMNVSTLELGDSALYLCASSNRQQADTQYFGPGTRLTVL.

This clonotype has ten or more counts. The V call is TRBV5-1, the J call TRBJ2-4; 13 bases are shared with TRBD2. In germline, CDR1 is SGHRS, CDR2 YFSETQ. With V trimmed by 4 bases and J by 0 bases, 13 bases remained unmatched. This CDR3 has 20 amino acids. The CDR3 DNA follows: TGCGCCAGCAGCCTGGAACCGGGACTAGCGGGGCAACTAGCCAAAAACATTCAGTACTTC. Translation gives CASSLEPGLAGQLAKNIQYF.

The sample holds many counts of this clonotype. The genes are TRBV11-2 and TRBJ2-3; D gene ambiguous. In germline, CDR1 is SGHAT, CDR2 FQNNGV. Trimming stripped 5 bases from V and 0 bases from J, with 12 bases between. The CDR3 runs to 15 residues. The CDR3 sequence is CASSLLQRSTDTQYF. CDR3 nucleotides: TGTGCCAGCAGCCTCCTTCAACGAAGCACAGATACGCAGTATTTT.

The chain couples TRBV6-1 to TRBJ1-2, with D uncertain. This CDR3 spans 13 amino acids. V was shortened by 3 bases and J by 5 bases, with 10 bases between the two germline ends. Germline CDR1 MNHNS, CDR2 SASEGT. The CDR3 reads CASSDRSGYGYTF. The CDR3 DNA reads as TGTGCCAGCAGTGACCGGTCCGGGTATGGCTACACCTTC.

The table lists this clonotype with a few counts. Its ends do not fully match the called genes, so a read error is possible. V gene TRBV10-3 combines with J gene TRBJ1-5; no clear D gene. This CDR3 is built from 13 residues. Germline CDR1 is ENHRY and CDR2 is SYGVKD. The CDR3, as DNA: TGTGCCAGCAGTGAGAGATGGTATCAGCCCCAGCATTTT. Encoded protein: CASSERWYQPQHF.

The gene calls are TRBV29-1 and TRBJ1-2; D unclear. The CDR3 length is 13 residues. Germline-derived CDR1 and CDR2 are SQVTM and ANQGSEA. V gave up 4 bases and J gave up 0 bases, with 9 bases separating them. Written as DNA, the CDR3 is TGCAGCGTTGTTGGACTTACTAACTATGGCTACACCTTC. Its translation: CSVVGLTNYGYTF. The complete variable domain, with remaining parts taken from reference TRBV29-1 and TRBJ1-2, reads SAVISQKPSRDICQRGTSLTIQCQVDSQVTMMFWYRQQPGQSLTLIATANQGSEATYESGFVIDKFPISRPNLTFSTLTVSNMSPEDSSIYLCSVVGLTNYGYTFGSGTRLTVV.